Presented here are 14 T cell receptor beta chains from one specimen sequenced in a study of blood T cell repertoires in COVID-19. TCRdb keeps only in-frame clones here, not all; method: immunoSEQ multiplex PCR. The sample includes some 90,000 clones, roughly nine tenths of them seen just once. Sequenced material: peripheral blood. The source of these receptors is a man aged 50 to 60 with acute or convalescent COVID-19.

The chain uses TRBV4-1 and TRBJ2-2, with D perhaps matching TRBD1 (5 bases). The CDR3 loop spans 14 amino acids. The V gene's germline CDR1 is MGHRA and CDR2 YSYEKL. V dropped 0 bases and J dropped 6 bases, with 8 bases sitting between them. CDR3 coding DNA: TGCGCCAGCAGCCAAGAATCAGGGCCCGGGGAGCTGTTTTTT. Its protein is CASSQESGPGELFF.

The chain uses TRBV6-1 and TRBJ2-3, with a weak D call TRBD1 (6 bases). The CDR3 is 16 amino acids. V gave up 0 bases and J gave up 3 bases, with 13 bases separating them. Germline lookup yields CDR1 MNHNS and CDR2 SASEGT. CDR3 loop: CASSEAQGQGTDTQYF. CDR3 coding DNA: TGTGCCAGCAGTGAAGCGCAGGGGCAGGGAACAGATACGCAGTATTTT.

V is TRBV4-1 and J is TRBJ2-7; TRBD1 matches 9 bases. The length of the CDR3 is 15 residues. Per the germline V gene, CDR1 is MGHRA and CDR2 is YSYEKL. V gave up 1 base and J gave up 4 bases; unmatched junction bases: 5. CDR3 DNA sequence: TGCGCCAGCAGCCAAGGGCAGGGACAGGGTTACGAGCAGTACTTC. Its protein is CASSQGQGQGYEQYF.

The gene calls are TRBV15 and TRBJ2-1, with 7 bases fitting TRBD2. V lost 0 bases, J lost 8 bases, and 7 bases stayed unmatched. The CDR3 contains 15 residues. CDR1 and CDR2 (germline): LNHNV, YYDKDF (reference sequence). The CDR3 sequence: CATSRDYGTIDEQFF. The CDR3 DNA is TGTGCCACCAGCAGAGATTACGGGACTATCGATGAGCAGTTCTTC. Full variable domain (rest looked up from reference TRBV15 and TRBJ2-1): DAMVIQNPRYQVTQFGKPVTLSCSQTLNHNVMYWYQQKSSQAPKLLFHYYDKDFNNEADTPDNFQSRRPNTSFCFLDIRSPGLGDTAMYLCATSRDYGTIDEQFFGPGTRLTVL.

This chain joins TRBV5-6 and TRBJ2-5, with TRBD1 matching 8 bases. The CDR3 sequence is 15 residues long. V shed 0 bases, J shed 1 base, and the junction held 2 bases outside the gene matches. Germline V gene lookup returns CDR1 SGHDT and CDR2 YYEEEE. The CDR3 sequence is CASSLGQGPQETQYF. As DNA, the CDR3 is TGTGCCAGCAGCTTGGGACAGGGGCCCCAAGAGACCCAGTACTTC.

The rearrangement uses TRBV7-9 and TRBJ1-1; unclear D gene. The CDR3 loop spans 15 amino acids. V lost 2 bases, J lost 1 base, and 11 bases lay in between. Germline V gene lookup returns CDR1 SEHNR and CDR2 FQNEAQ (reference sequence). This chain's CDR3 is CASSLSGVGNTEAFF. DNA for the CDR3: TGTGCCAGCAGCTTAAGCGGGGTGGGGAACACTGAAGCTTTCTTT.

The chain recombines TRBV5-1 with TRBJ1-6; TRBD1 is a possible D gene (6 bases). CDR3 length: 15 amino acids. Trimming took off 4 bases at V and 9 bases at J, with 17 bases between the two ends. CDR1 and CDR2 from the germline V gene are SGHRS and YFSETQ. CDR3 coding DNA: TGCGCCAGCAGCCTTGAAGAGGGGGTTATTTCACCCCTCCACTTT. Its protein is CASSLEEGVISPLHF.

The genes are TRBV19 and TRBJ1-5; D is unclear. This CDR3 comprises 13 residues. Germline CDR1 is LNHDA and CDR2 is SQIVND (reference sequence). V was cut by 7 bases and J by 0 bases, with 7 bases left in between. CDR3 in amino acids: CASTLYSNQPQHF. In nucleotides, the CDR3 is TGTGCCAGTACCCTATATAGCAATCAGCCCCAGCATTTT.

The chain uses TRBV10-1 and TRBJ2-2, with D perhaps matching TRBD1 (5 bases). Per the germline V gene, CDR1 is WNHNN and CDR2 is SYGVQD (reference sequence). The CDR3 has 11 residues. Trimming removed 8 bases at V and 9 bases at J, with 10 bases between. CDR3 sequence (DNA): TGCGCCAGCGGCAGGGATTGGGAGCTGTTTTTT. Amino acid sequence: CASGRDWELFF.

V usage is TRBV5-1 and J usage is TRBJ1-1; a weak D match, TRBD1 (5 bases). CDR1 is SGHRS and CDR2 is YFSETQ in the germline V gene. This CDR3 contains 16 residues. Trimming removed 4 bases at V and 3 bases at J, with 19 bases between. CDR3 DNA sequence: TGCGCCAGCAGCCTCACCGCGGGGGGGGTTTACACTGAAGCTTTCTTT. Its protein product is CASSLTAGGVYTEAFF.

This chain connects TRBV7-9 to TRBJ1-2; tentative D call: TRBD1 (5 bases). Trimming stripped 4 bases from V and 2 bases from J, with 8 bases between. CDR3 length equals 13 residues. Per the germline V gene, CDR1 is SEHNR and CDR2 is FQNEAQ (reference sequence). The CDR3 sequence: CASSSTENYGYTF. For the CDR3, the DNA is TGTGCCAGCAGCTCGACAGAGAACTATGGCTACACCTTC.

This sequence joins TRBV9 and TRBJ1-2; no reliable D call. The germline V gene has CDR1 SGDLS and CDR2 YYNGEE. The CDR3 length is 14 residues. V was cut by 0 bases and J by 2 bases, with 8 bases left in between. CDR3 nucleotides: TGTGCCAGCAGCGTAGCGGCGGGAAACTATGGCTACACCTTC. Translating gives CASSVAAGNYGYTF.

This clone was counted a single time. This chain uses TRBV3-1 (or the pseudogene TRBV3-2) with TRBJ1-5; D unclear. The germline V gene encodes CDR1 LGHDT and CDR2 YNNKEL (reference sequence). This CDR3 has 13 amino acids. The V end lost 0 bases, the J end lost 7 bases, and 7 bases lay between the germline ends. This CDR3 is CASSQDLVQPQHF. Here the CDR3 DNA reads TGTGCCAGCAGCCAAGATCTTGTACAGCCCCAGCATTTT.

The CDR3 nucleotides are TGTGCCAGCAATGAACAGGATGCCTATGGCTACACCTTC. It is translated as CASNEQDAYGYTF. The chain couples TRBV28 to TRBJ1-2; D possibly corresponds to TRBD1 (5 bases). Between the trimmed V and J ends, which lost 7 bases and 4 bases, there was a span of 13 bases. Germline assignment: CDR1 MDHEN and CDR2 SYDVKM. The CDR3 has 13 amino acids.